This T cell receptor beta chain came from a study of cytomegalovirus exposure and HLA in healthy donors (dated by TCRdb to about 2017). Notes on the research overall: According to an earlier analysis of around 600 of the donors, about 179 million T cells yielded approximately 120 million unique TCR beta sequences and 276 Gb of sequence data. An early release that covered approximately 600 HLA-typed donors contained 300 to 350 gigabases of sequencing data and 75 million to 100 million unique TCR sequences. Of the approximately 400 genotyped donors, 65% to 90% were placed in the genetic ancestry cluster associated with self-reported Caucasian donors. The study aimed to test whether signatures of past pathogen exposure could be identified by cataloging public T cell receptors. The T cell repertoires of several hundred subjects were profiled by immunosequencing and related to cytomegalovirus serostatus. Besides the first cohort of roughly 660 subjects, a separate validation cohort made up of roughly 120 different subjects was used. The study combined high-throughput TCR immunosequencing, statistical association of individual TCRs with disease status, and machine learning to predict cytomegalovirus infection status. In a later analysis, previously published TCR beta repertoires from 600 to 850 donors were re-analyzed and high-resolution HLA genotyping was added so that TCR occurrence patterns could be studied. Rather than using new phenotypic data, the later analysis identified candidate immune exposures from TCR beta sequences and from how often those sequences occurred across donors. To decide whether each TCR beta V gene segment behaved as functional or pseudogenic, an earlier analysis of some 580 of the donors relied on high-throughput TCR beta sequencing. Donor age, sex, ethnicity and CMV serostatus were compiled alongside the repertoire data. A later genetic analysis used genome-wide SNP genotypes for about three fifths of the 666 donors, treating that subset as a discovery cohort. Every discovery cohort repertoire had been produced on one sequencing platform. HLA typing covered class I and class II loci at four-digit resolution. The number of donors typed differed by locus, with roughly 629-640 for A, B, C, DRB1 and DQB1, 522 for DQA1, 600 to 610 for DPA1, and around 430 for DPB1. Several DR-DQ haplotypes were treated as single units for association and clustering because of strong linkage in the cohort. On average, about 200,000 unique TCR beta nucleotide sequences were sequenced per donor among some 420 genotyped donors of the cohort, with roughly 18% of those sequences being non-productive.

The research as a whole found: Cytomegalovirus status was reported to be diagnosed by the classifier with high specificity and sensitivity in both the original and validation cohorts. In vitro tests confirmed that a few of the cytomegalovirus-associated TCR beta chains recognize cytomegalovirus antigens. It was suggested by the authors that the approach could potentially be generalized to other disease states and immunological phenotypes. A cluster of highly shared sequence variants was judged likely to represent a technical artifact of the sequencing pipeline. The study gave a list of under 200 TCR beta chains associated with cytomegalovirus. A later analysis found that TCR association rates varied across HLA loci, with DRB1 alleles showing the most associated TCRs and HLA-C alleles the fewest. Correlated functional status among segregating V segments might reflect linkage disequilibrium, but an unknown experimental factor could not be ruled out. Because counts were too low, approximately 15 rarely observed V segments, including chromosome 9 orphons, were excluded from the earlier analysis of around 590 of the donors. Only TCR beta chains were sequenced in this cohort, and the absence of alpha or paired-chain data limited detectable features. Specific HLA alleles were associated with roughly 16,000 TCR beta sequences at a false discovery rate of 0.05 in a later analysis. Because HLA typing was unavailable for some donors at each locus, only the typed subset was used in association tests. A later genetic analysis reported fewer N-insertions in productive TCRs among donors in an Asian-associated ancestry cluster than the approximately 670-donor mean. The 87-base-pair reads could not distinguish some IMGT-functional V segments, including TRBV6-2 and TRBV6-3, so those segments were excluded. Most CMV-associated TCR beta chains appeared to be HLA-restricted in a later analysis, and the HLA associations seemed to be driven largely by CMV exposure. CMV serostatus was the only immune exposure information available for the cohort. Compared with equally common non-associated chains, HLA-associated TCR beta chains in a later analysis were more clonally expanded and had lower generation probabilities. Most TCR sequences were seen in very few donors, while some public TCRs were found in many individuals. V-gene and J-gene trimming of TCR beta chains was associated with a missense DCLRE1C variant in a later genetic analysis, and the association was replicated in an independent cohort. In a later analysis, several top co-occurrence clusters were reported to appear linked to parvovirus B19, influenza, CMV and Epstein-Barr virus. The presence/absence analyses assumed that sequencing depth was roughly uniform across donors, and that assumption may not be true. Assigning TCR associations to individual alleles was difficult when HLA alleles, especially DR and DQ, strongly co-occurred. A further reported finding was that TCR beta sequences accurately predicted the HLA-A and HLA-B alleles for most subjects in the first cohort. In an earlier analysis of approximately 590 of the donors, most TCR beta V segments appeared in productive rearrangements about 87% or about 30% of the time, broadly matching IMGT annotations.

The cohort was made up of about 610 healthy bone marrow donors. At the time of sampling, every cohort member was nominally healthy, though immune exposures that went unrecorded were likely present. The donor tested CMV seronegative and was one of the 352 seronegative cohort members. A peripheral blood sample was collected from each donor, and TCR beta sequencing was performed on peripheral blood mononuclear cells. The Qiagen DNeasy Blood Extraction Kit was used to extract genomic DNA from the blood cell samples. As to this clone: The clone's antigen remains unknown.

Library preparation used the immunoSEQ multiplex PCR assay. The multiplex PCR relied on a mix of 60 forward primers for TCR Vbeta segments and 13 reverse primers for TCR Jbeta segments. The CDR3 region of rearranged TCR beta genes was amplified from genomic DNA by a multiplex PCR assay. Amplified TCR beta libraries were sequenced as 87-base-pair reads on the Illumina HiSeq System. The paper's data handling went like this. Across the roughly 640 repertoires, a later analysis counted some 80 million unique TCR beta chains, around 11 million of which were shared by at least two donors. To remove PCR and sequencing errors, raw reads were error-corrected and collapsed into unique sequences using a nearest-neighbor algorithm that merged closely related sequences. To assign V, D and J gene segments, CDR3 sequences were aligned to IMGT reference sequences. For a sequence to be retained, at least a six-nucleotide match to both a V gene segment and a J gene segment was required. A rearrangement was called productive if the CDR3 had no stop codons and remained in frame with V and J, and every other rearrangement was called non-productive. Following IMGT convention, CDR3 was defined as the stretch from the second conserved V-encoded cysteine up to the conserved J-encoded phenylalanine. The earlier analysis of 587 of the donors excluded sequences that lacked an unambiguous match to a single V gene segment. In an earlier analysis of some 590 of the donors, a V segment was called functional when productive rearrangements were above 56.7%, and segregating when the standard deviation between donors exceeded 5%. To diagnose cytomegalovirus status from the catalog of TCR beta chain sequences, a statistical classification framework was built. In a later analysis, V and J genes were assigned by comparing TCR nucleotide sequences against IMGT/GENE-DB human TR gene sequences. In a later analysis, CDR3 sequences and most-parsimonious VDJ recombination scenarios were assigned using the TCRdist pipeline. In a later analysis, each TCR beta chain was defined by its CDR3 amino acid sequence together with its V-gene family, and reads without a unique V-gene family were excluded. To address suspected cross-contamination and a sequencing artifact, a later analysis removed several hundred highly shared, low-generation-probability nucleotide sequences. A later analysis calculated a clonal expansion index for each public chain from normalized within-repertoire ranks of inferred template counts. In a later analysis, generation probabilities were computed using a VDJ recombination model fitted to out-of-frame rearrangements, and the results were checked against IGoR. A later analysis scored TCR-TCR, TCR-HLA and TCR-CMV co-occurrence with hypergeometric tests, applying a repertoire-size bias correction to TCR pairs. To estimate false discovery rates, a later analysis permuted the HLA or CMV assignments 20 times. In a later analysis, co-occurring TCRs were grouped using DBSCAN, and TCRdist sequence similarity was added for clustering within HLA-allele-positive subsets. Repertoires with fewer than 30,000 or more than 120,000 public chains, plus five repertoires with anomalous nucleotide sharing, were excluded from co-occurrence clustering. The clones in this table, taken by TCRdb from immuneACCESS, are in-frame only. Not every clone is retained; where verified, under half of the shortfall comes from an unresolved V gene, and the cause of the rest is unknown. V and J calls and clone size are as listed in that table; D and trimming were resolved from the DNA. The sample's records list approximately 180,000 clones. The ten largest clones take up 5.5% to 7.5% of the sample.

The CDR3 runs 13 amino acids, cysteine and phenylalanine included. The CDR3 DNA has 39 bases and is translated from base 1. V and J are truncated by 1 base and 7 bases respectively, leaving an intervening sequence of 7 bases. In the germline V gene, CDR1 corresponds to LGHNA and CDR2 to YNFKEQ. Sequencing used PBMCs. This chain is built from TRBV4-2 and TRBJ2-2; the D gene remains uncertain. This sequence was found in a man aged 30-40 years in good health and CMV-seronegative. CDR3 sequence: CASSQAQDGELFF. The DNA reads as follows: TGTGCCAGCAGCCAAGCGCAGGACGGGGAGCTGTTTTTT.